A selection of T cell receptor beta chains follows, all from one sample in a study of blood T cell repertoires in COVID-19. The repertoire was sequenced with immunoSEQ multiplex PCR; TCRdb's copy has only in-frame clones and lacks some. The data show roughly 350,000 clones, roughly 90% seen once. Sequencing used peripheral blood. All receptors derive from a woman between 65 and 79 years old with COVID-19, enrolled during active disease. Each CDR3 is given with its conserved first and last residue.

v_call | cdr3_aa
TRBV2 | CASSARLTNEKLFF
TRBV25-1 | CASTRGVAGTDTQYF
TRBV11-2 | CASSLAIAQPQHF
TRBV30 | CAWSVLKDRLGGPFYGYTF
TRBV6-5 | CASSSTPAYEQYF
TRBV11-3 | CASSLNRDSEQYF
TRBV7-9 | CARDGGSGNTIYF
TRBV6-5 | CASSPGTGGDYGYTF
TRBV7-9 | CASSPTQGMNTEAFF
TRBV7-2 | CASSRLVEPYNEQFF
TRBV28 | CASSSTGKSGELFF
TRBV30 | CAWRTEGAEQFF
TRBV12-3/TRBV12-4 | CASGTGGSPLHF
TRBV18 | CASSQEPGHAYEQYF
TRBV24-1 | CATSGGATSNQPQHF